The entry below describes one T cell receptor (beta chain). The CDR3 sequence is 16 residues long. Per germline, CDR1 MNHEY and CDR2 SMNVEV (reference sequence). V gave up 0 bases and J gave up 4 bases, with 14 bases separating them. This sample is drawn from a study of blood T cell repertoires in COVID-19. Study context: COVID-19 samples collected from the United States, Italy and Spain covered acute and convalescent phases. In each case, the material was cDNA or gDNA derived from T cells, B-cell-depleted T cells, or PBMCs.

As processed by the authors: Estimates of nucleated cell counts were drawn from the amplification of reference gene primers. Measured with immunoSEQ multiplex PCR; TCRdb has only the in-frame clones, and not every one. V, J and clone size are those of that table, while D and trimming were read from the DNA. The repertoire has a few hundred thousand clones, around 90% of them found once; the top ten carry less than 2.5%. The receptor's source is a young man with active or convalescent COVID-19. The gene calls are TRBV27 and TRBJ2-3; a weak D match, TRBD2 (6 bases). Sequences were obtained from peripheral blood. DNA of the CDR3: TGTGCCAGCAGTTTATCGCGGGGAGACGGGCCAGATACGCAGTATTTT. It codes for CASSLSRGDGPDTQYF.